The text below deals with one T cell receptor (beta chain). The sample originates from a study of OX40 agonist ivuxolimab in advanced cancers. Study context: Dose-escalation patients had hepatocellular carcinoma, melanoma, renal cell or head and neck cancer. Participants averaged approximately 65 years of age (range roughly 23 to 80) and were 82.7% male.

The CDR3 spans 12 residues. Trimming took 6 bases from V and 3 from J, leaving 6 bases between them. In germline, CDR1 is MNHNY, CDR2 SVGAGI (reference sequence). Method: immunoSEQ multiplex PCR; TCRdb's copy keeps in-frame clones and lacks some. The sample holds some 100,000 clones, roughly 92% seen once. This chain links TRBV6-6 with TRBJ2-1; TRBD2 is a possible D gene (6 bases). Material: CD4+ or CD8+ T cells sorted from blood, obtained in a trial of the OX40 agonist ivuxolimab. This sequence originates from an adult with an advanced solid tumor such as melanoma, head and neck, liver or kidney cancer. The CDR3 nucleotides read TGTGCCAGCAGGGAGGGCTACAATGAGCAGTTCTTC. Protein product: CASREGYNEQFF.